The 29 T cell receptor beta chains below come from one sample, sequenced in a study of T cell responses to AZD1222 COVID-19 vaccine. The method was immunoSEQ multiplex PCR; TCRdb's version includes in-frame clones alone and lacks a portion of them. The table shows some 79,000 clones, with 80% occurring only once. The sample consisted of peripheral blood, taken 28 days after the second AZD1222 dose. The receptors shown here come from an adult who received the AZD1222 COVID-19 vaccine.

The DNA for the CDR3 is TGTGCCAGCATCCCCCCGGCGAACACCGGGGAGCTGTTTTTT. This codes for CASIPPANTGELFF. The chain carries TRBV2 and TRBJ2-2; no definite D call. The CDR3 sequence is 14 residues long. Germline CDR1 reads SNHLY; CDR2 reads FYNNEI. The V end was cut by 7 bases, the J end by 0 bases, with 9 bases between.

The chain carries TRBV7-8 and TRBJ1-6; no clear D. Trimming took 1 base from V and 9 from J, leaving 7 bases between them. The CDR3 extends over 13 amino acids. The germline V gene has CDR1 SGHVS and CDR2 FQNEAQ. This CDR3 is CASSLVEGSPLHF. In DNA form, the CDR3 reads TGTGCCAGCAGCTTAGTAGAGGGTTCACCCCTCCACTTT.

This sequence joins TRBV5-6 and TRBJ1-2, with a weak D call TRBD1 (5 bases). The CDR3 is 16 amino acids. Germline CDR1 is SGHDT and CDR2 is YYEEEE. Trimming pared 2 bases from V and 0 bases from J, leaving 14 bases between. The CDR3 DNA reads as TGTGCCAGCAGCTTTGACGGCGGCAGGGCTAACTATGGCTACACCTTC. Residues: CASSFDGGRANYGYTF.

The rearrangement uses TRBV5-1 and TRBJ2-3; D may be TRBD2 (5 bases). V was clipped by 2 bases and J by 0 bases, with 7 bases between them. The germline CDR1 and CDR2 sequences are SGHRS and YFSETQ. This CDR3 contains 14 residues. The CDR3 region is CASSFGLSTDTQYF. CDR3 DNA: TGCGCCAGCAGCTTTGGACTTAGCACAGATACGCAGTATTTT.

This clone was picked up a small number of times. The chain's CDR3 is CASSGDRVNYGYTF. The CDR3 region has the DNA TGTGCCAGCAGCGGGGACAGGGTCAACTATGGCTACACCTTC. This chain joins TRBV2 and TRBJ1-2; 9 bases are shared with TRBD1. V trimming: 6 bases; J trimming: 2 bases; junction bases outside the gene matches: 4. Germline CDR1 and CDR2: SNHLY and FYNNEI. The CDR3 has 14 amino acids.

This chain joins TRBV19 and TRBJ1-3; D not resolved. The germline CDR1 and CDR2 sequences are LNHDA and SQIVND (reference sequence). V lost 10 bases and J 1 base, leaving 11 bases between the germline ends. The CDR3 is 13 amino acids. This CDR3 reads CATQQYSGNTIYF. CDR3 nucleotides: TGTGCCACTCAGCAGTATTCTGGAAACACCATATATTTT.

This sequence joins TRBV19 and TRBJ2-1; tentatively, D is TRBD1 (7 bases). The CDR3 has 12 amino acids. Trimming stripped 5 bases from V and 10 bases from J, with 12 bases between. The V gene's germline CDR1 is LNHDA and CDR2 SQIVND (reference sequence). Here the CDR3 reads CASSPGGWEQFF. The CDR3 DNA sequence: TGTGCCAGTAGTCCAGGGGGGTGGGAGCAGTTCTTC.

This chain links TRBV5-1 with TRBJ2-1, with D unclear. Germline lookup yields CDR1 SGHRS and CDR2 YFSETQ. V dropped 4 bases and J dropped 8 bases, with 7 bases sitting between them. The CDR3 has 11 amino acids. CDR3: CASSQEHEQFF. The CDR3 DNA is TGCGCCAGCAGCCAGGAACATGAGCAGTTCTTC.

The chain uses TRBV19 and TRBJ1-1, with D maybe TRBD1 (6 bases). V was pared by 3 bases and J by 10 bases, with 15 bases between. This CDR3 is 13 amino acids long. Germline V gives CDR1 LNHDA, CDR2 SQIVND (reference sequence). The CDR3, as DNA: TGTGCCAGTAGTATCTTGCCAGGGGTGAGAGCTTTCTTT. Its translation is CASSILPGVRAFF.

This clone showed up just a few times. J is TRBJ2-5 and V is TRBV6-5; 8 nucleotides line up with TRBD2. Germline-derived CDR1 and CDR2 are MNHEY and SVGAGI. CDR3 length equals 15 residues. J gave up 3 bases and V 5 bases, and 8 bases lay outside the gene matches. The CDR3 loop reads CASSLSGGRKETQYF. The CDR3 nucleotides are TGTGCCAGCAGTCTCAGCGGGGGACGGAAAGAGACCCAGTACTTC.

This clone was recorded once. The chain has TRBV27 and TRBJ1-2; D perhaps matches TRBD1 (6 bases). V shed 7 bases and J shed 4 bases, with 13 bases lying between them. This CDR3 region has 13 residues. CDR1 MNHEY and CDR2 SMNVEV come from the germline V gene (reference sequence). This CDR3 reads CASTSAGAYGYTF. The CDR3 DNA sequence: TGTGCCAGCACCTCGGCGGGGGCCTATGGCTACACCTTC.

This chain's CDR3 is CASSQGQGLTGELFF. CDR3 sequence (DNA): TGTGCCAGCAGCCAAGGTCAGGGACTCACCGGGGAGCTGTTTTTT. This sequence joins TRBV14 and TRBJ2-2, with TRBD2 as a possible D gene (6 bases). V dropped 1 base and J dropped 4 bases, with 10 bases sitting between them. This CDR3 comprises 15 residues. Germline loops: CDR1 SGHDN, CDR2 FVKESK.

This clone has only a few counts. The gene calls are TRBV7-2 and TRBJ1-6, with D possibly being TRBD1 (5 bases). The CDR3 consists of 16 residues. CDR1 and CDR2 (germline): SGHTA, FQGNSA. With 4 bases removed from V and 10 bases from J, the gap between germline ends came to 20 bases. CDR3 residues: CASSSRAGPGSSPLHF. The DNA of the CDR3 is TGTGCCAGCAGCTCCCGGGCAGGGCCAGGGAGCTCACCCCTCCACTTT.

This chain joins TRBV4-2 and TRBJ2-4; possibly TRBD2 for D (6 bases). Per germline, CDR1 LGHNA and CDR2 YNFKEQ. Trimming left V 0 bases short and J 2 bases short, with 14 bases between. This CDR3 contains 17 residues. In DNA form, the CDR3 reads TGTGCCAGCAGCCAAGATCCGGGAGATGGTACCAAAAACATTCAGTACTTC. Translation gives CASSQDPGDGTKNIQYF.

This sequence joins TRBV6-6 and TRBJ1-2; 7 bases fit TRBD1. This CDR3 contains 14 residues. Germline V gene sequence: CDR1 MNHNY, CDR2 SVGAGI (reference sequence). With 6 bases clipped from V and 3 bases from J, the junction kept 7 bases outside the gene matches. CDR3 DNA sequence: TGTGCCAGCAGCCAGGCCGGGACAGACTATGGCTACACCTTC. Residues: CASSQAGTDYGYTF.

This clone was observed once. V gene TRBV19 combines with J gene TRBJ2-3; 8 nucleotides line up with TRBD2. The CDR3 is made up of 17 amino acids. V shed 5 bases and J 2 bases; nucleotides not matched to a gene: 12. Germline-derived CDR1 and CDR2 are LNHDA and SQIVND (reference sequence). The CDR3 loop reads CASSPRPGGADTDTQYF. The CDR3 region has the DNA TGTGCCAGTAGTCCCCGCCCCGGGGGGGCGGACACAGATACGCAGTATTTT.

The chain has TRBV28 and TRBJ2-5; the match to TRBD1 covers 8 bases. The germline V gene encodes CDR1 MDHEN and CDR2 SYDVKM. The CDR3 sequence is 14 residues long. The trim removed 6 bases at V and 5 bases at J, leaving 8 bases unmatched. As DNA, the CDR3 is TGTGCCAGCAGACCCGGGACAGGTCTGGAGACCCAGTACTTC. Its translation: CASRPGTGLETQYF.

The chain has TRBV7-8 and TRBJ2-7, with TRBD1 as a possible D gene (6 bases). With 5 bases removed from V and 0 bases from J, the gap between germline ends came to 11 bases. CDR3 length equals 14 residues. The V gene's germline CDR1 is SGHVS and CDR2 FQNEAQ. Here the CDR3 DNA reads TGTGCCAGCAGCCAGGGACACAGCTCCTACGAGCAGTACTTC. Protein product: CASSQGHSSYEQYF.

This sequence joins TRBV19 and TRBJ1-2; 8 bases match TRBD1. Germline V gene sequence: CDR1 LNHDA, CDR2 SQIVND (reference sequence). Trimming removed 5 bases from V and 8 bases from J; junction bases left unmatched: 10. The CDR3 sequence is 14 residues long. This chain's CDR3 is CASSSFQGALGYTF. CDR3 DNA sequence: TGTGCCAGTAGTTCCTTTCAGGGGGCGCTGGGCTACACCTTC.

Only one count was recorded for this clone. The J gene is TRBJ2-2, the V gene TRBV5-6; perhaps TRBD1 as D (6 bases). Germline CDR1 and CDR2: SGHDT and YYEEEE. The CDR3 totals 15 residues. Trimming took off 2 bases at V and 6 bases at J, with 14 bases between the two ends. The chain's CDR3 is CASSFGQGTSGELFF. In DNA, the CDR3 is TGTGCCAGCAGCTTCGGGCAGGGGACCTCCGGGGAGCTGTTTTTT.

The chain links TRBV7-8 to TRBJ2-3; D is unclear. The length of the CDR3 is 11 residues. V was shortened by 5 bases and J by 6 bases, with 6 bases between the two germline ends. CDR1 SGHVS and CDR2 FQNEAQ come from the germline V gene. The CDR3 bases are TGTGCCAGCAGCAACATGGATACGCAGTATTTT. This codes for CASSNMDTQYF.

This clone was observed a few times. V usage is TRBV28 and J usage is TRBJ2-7; 8 bases line up with TRBD2. With V trimmed by 2 bases and J by 4 bases, 7 bases remained unmatched. The CDR3 covers 15 residues. The germline V gene encodes CDR1 MDHEN and CDR2 SYDVKM. The CDR3 nucleotides are TGTGCCAGCAGTTTAGATAGCGGGGATTTTTACGAGCAGTACTTC. It specifies CASSLDSGDFYEQYF.

The chain is built from TRBV2 and TRBJ2-7; 10 bases agree with TRBD2. From germline, CDR1 is SNHLY and CDR2 FYNNEI. The CDR3 is 15 amino acids. V shed 3 bases, J shed 3 bases, and the junction held 5 bases outside the gene matches. Written as DNA, the CDR3 is TGTGCCAGCAGTGACGTCTCTAGCGGGAGCTACGAGCAGTACTTC. It is translated as CASSDVSSGSYEQYF.

V gene TRBV28 combines with J gene TRBJ1-5; D may be TRBD1 (5 bases). From germline, CDR1 is MDHEN and CDR2 SYDVKM. CDR3 size: 14 residues. With 4 bases removed from V and 7 bases from J, the gap between germline ends came to 14 bases. CDR3 coding DNA: TGTGCCAGCAGTTCGTCCCGGGGGAGGCAGCCCCAGCATTTT. Translating it yields CASSSSRGRQPQHF.

The rearrangement joins TRBV28 to TRBJ2-2; no clear D. The CDR3 covers 14 residues. V was trimmed by 5 bases and J by 8 bases, leaving 15 bases between them. CDR1 and CDR2 from the germline V gene are MDHEN and SYDVKM. CDR3 sequence reads: CASSPSHLGGELFF. The CDR3 DNA reads as TGTGCCAGCAGTCCCTCGCACCTTGGGGGGGAGCTGTTTTTT.

This clone has just a few counts. This chain uses TRBV10-1 with TRBJ2-7, with no clear D. The V end was cut by 10 bases, the J end by 3 bases, with 4 bases between. Germline assignment: CDR1 WNHNN and CDR2 SYGVQD (reference sequence). The CDR3 is 9 amino acids. The CDR3 loop is CATHYEQYF. The CDR3, as DNA: TGCGCCACCCACTACGAGCAGTACTTC.

The chain combines TRBV7-3 with TRBJ1-2; TRBD1 agrees at 11 bases. Trimming at V came to 4 bases and at J to 5 bases, leaving 6 bases not matched to a gene. The CDR3 extends over 15 amino acids. CDR1 is SGHTA and CDR2 is FQGTGA in the germline V gene. The CDR3 loop reads CASSSTGQGAYGYTF. CDR3 DNA: TGTGCCAGCAGCTCGACCGGACAGGGGGCTTATGGCTACACCTTC. Drawing the rest from reference TRBV7-3 and TRBJ1-2, the complete variable domain is GAGVSQTPSNKVTEKGKYVELRCDPISGHTALYWYRQSLGQGPEFLIYFQGTGAADDSGLPNDRFFAVRPEGSVSTLKIQRTERGDSAVYLCASSSTGQGAYGYTFGSGTRLTVV.

This clone has a handful of counts. The V gene is TRBV7-8, the J gene TRBJ1-4, with 8 bases aligning to TRBD1. Germline V gene sequence: CDR1 SGHVS, CDR2 FQNEAQ. The CDR3 covers 17 residues. The V segment lost 5 bases and the J segment 11 bases; nucleotides outside the gene matches: 19. CDR3: CASSPEPVGQGFSKLFF. CDR3 DNA: TGTGCCAGCAGCCCGGAACCCGTCGGACAGGGTTTTAGCAAACTGTTTTTT. The complete variable domain, with remaining parts taken from reference TRBV7-8 and TRBJ1-4, reads GAGVSQSPRYKVAKRGQDVALRCDPISGHVSLFWYQQALGQGPEFLTYFQNEAQLDKSGLPSDRFFAERPEGSVSTLKIQRTQQEDSAVYLCASSPEPVGQGFSKLFFGSGTQLSVL.

V and J are TRBV6-5 and TRBJ2-1; D is unresolved. V dropped 2 bases and J dropped 4 bases, with 6 bases sitting between them. This CDR3 contains 13 residues. The germline CDR1 and CDR2 sequences are MNHEY and SVGAGI. The CDR3 sequence is CASSYGPYNEQFF. DNA of the CDR3: TGTGCCAGCAGTTACGGACCATACAATGAGCAGTTCTTC.